Below are 29 T cell receptor beta chains sequenced from a single sample in a study of cytomegalovirus exposure and HLA in healthy donors. Primers: 60 Vbeta forward and 13 Jbeta reverse. Assay: immunoSEQ multiplex PCR; the TCRdb copy retains only in-frame clones and omits some. The sample lists 130,000 to 150,000 clones, over 60% occurring once. The specimen was PBMCs. The receptors here all came from a woman in her late teens or twenties in good health and CMV-seronegative.

The rearrangement links TRBV6-5 to TRBJ2-1; no firm D call. The germline V gene encodes CDR1 MNHEY and CDR2 SVGAGI. The length of the CDR3 is 12 residues. The V and J ends lost 6 bases and 8 bases respectively, with 11 bases between them. CDR3 amino acids: CASRDSWHEQFF. In DNA form, the CDR3 reads TGTGCCAGCAGGGATAGCTGGCATGAGCAGTTCTTC.

J is TRBJ2-3 and V is TRBV2, with TRBD1 as a possible D gene (6 bases). V lost 7 bases and J 2 bases, leaving 16 bases between the germline ends. The CDR3 covers 15 residues. CDR1 SNHLY and CDR2 FYNNEI come from the germline V gene. The CDR3 region has the DNA TGTGCCAGCAAGATGACAGGCCCTAACACAGATACGCAGTATTTT. Its translation: CASKMTGPNTDTQYF.

Concerning this clone itself: The same CDR3 also results from other DNA sequences found in this sample. The chain couples TRBV5-1 to TRBJ2-7; 7 bases map to TRBD1. This CDR3 has 14 amino acids. Per germline, CDR1 SGHRS and CDR2 YFSETQ. V lost 2 bases to trimming and J lost 3 bases; unmatched junction nucleotides: 5. CDR3: CASSFRDSYYEQYF. The CDR3 DNA reads as TGCGCCAGCAGCTTCCGGGACAGTTACTACGAGCAGTACTTC.

This clone was counted once. V and J are TRBV19 and TRBJ2-1; 14 bases align to TRBD2. The CDR3 spans 17 residues. Germline V gene lookup returns CDR1 LNHDA and CDR2 SQIVND (reference sequence). V lost 3 bases to trimming and J lost 6 bases; unmatched junction nucleotides: 7. Here the CDR3 DNA reads TGTGCCAGTAGTATGCAGACTAGCGGGGGGGCCGGCAATGAGCAGTTCTTC. Encoded protein: CASSMQTSGGAGNEQFF.

This clone has more than one count but fewer than ten. The CDR3 coding sequence is TGTGCCAGCTCATTACAGGGGGCTGGAAACACCATATATTTT. This encodes CASSLQGAGNTIYF. The rearrangement uses TRBV18 and TRBJ1-3, with TRBD1 identical over 8 bases. Germline V lookup: CDR1 KGHSH, CDR2 LQKENI. The CDR3 length is 14 residues. V was clipped by 5 bases and J by 2 bases; unmatched bases: 2.

This chain links TRBV4-3 with TRBJ2-1, with 8 bases aligning to TRBD1. Germline V gives CDR1 LGHNA, CDR2 YSLEER. Losses at the gene ends were 0 bases for V and 5 bases for J; bases not matched to a gene: 3. There are 15 residues in the CDR3. The CDR3 sequence: CASSQEGTGDNEQFF. The CDR3 DNA follows: TGCGCCAGCAGCCAAGAAGGGACAGGAGACAATGAGCAGTTCTTC.

Turning to this clone: One junction end disagrees with the germline gene, perhaps due to a read error. The sample carries other DNA sequences with the same CDR3. The CDR3 bases are TGTGCCAGCAGCCGAGACAGCAACAACCAGGAGACCCAGTACTTC. Translation: CASSRDSNNQETQYF. The rearrangement uses TRBV7-7 and TRBJ2-5; a weak D match, TRBD1 (5 bases). The germline V gene has CDR1 SSHAT and CDR2 FNYEAQ (reference sequence). There are 15 residues in the CDR3.

The CDR3 region has the DNA TGTGCCAGCAGCTTCTCGGAGACCCAGTACTTC. It translates to CASSFSETQYF. The chain is built from TRBV11-2 and TRBJ2-5; D call uncertain. CDR1 is SGHAT, CDR2 FQNNGV, per germline. There are 11 residues in the CDR3. V lost 3 bases and J lost 5, with 4 bases in between.

This clone was counted once. The chain recombines TRBV10-3 with TRBJ2-2, with 14 bases that match TRBD2. Germline CDR1 ENHRY, CDR2 SYGVKD. V shed 6 bases and J 6 bases; nucleotides not matched to a gene: 3. The CDR3 has 15 residues. CDR3: CAIRGTSGSSGELFF. As DNA, the CDR3 is TGTGCCATCAGGGGGACTAGCGGGAGTTCCGGGGAGCTGTTTTTT.

This clone turned up a few times. CDR3 sequence (DNA): TGCGCCAGCAGCCCGCGGGGGGCCCTCTCCTACGAGCAGTACTTC. It yields the protein CASSPRGALSYEQYF. V usage is TRBV4-3 and J usage is TRBJ2-7; 8 bases fit TRBD2. This CDR3 contains 15 residues. Germline V CDR1 and CDR2: LGHNA, YSLEER. The V segment lost 4 bases and the J segment 0 bases; nucleotides outside the gene matches: 5.

V usage is TRBV30 and J usage is TRBJ2-1; 7 bases fit TRBD2. Germline CDR1 reads GTSNPN; CDR2 reads SVGIG (reference sequence). There are 17 residues in the CDR3. The V and J ends lost 3 bases and 0 bases, in that order; junction bases with no gene match: 11. CDR3 amino acids: CAWRFILAVDSYNEQFF. The CDR3 nucleotides are TGTGCCTGGAGATTCATTCTAGCGGTAGACTCCTACAATGAGCAGTTCTTC. The full variable domain, completed using reference TRBV30 and TRBJ2-1, is SQTIHQWPATLVQPVGSPLSLECTVEGTSNPNLYWYRQAAGRGLQLLFYSVGIGQISSEVPQNLSASRPQDRQFILSSKKLLLSDSGFYLCAWRFILAVDSYNEQFFGPGTRLTVL.

The V and J genes are TRBV2 and TRBJ1-1, with D unresolved. There are 13 residues in the CDR3. V dropped 9 bases and J dropped 8 bases, with 19 bases sitting between them. Germline CDR1 and CDR2: SNHLY and FYNNEI. The CDR3 loop is CARVEAGRTEAFF. The CDR3 DNA follows: TGTGCCAGGGTAGAGGCGGGGAGGACCGAAGCTTTCTTT. Full variable domain (outside the CDR3, taken from reference TRBV2 and TRBJ1-1): EPEVTQTPSHQVTQMGQEVILRCVPISNHLYFYWYRQILGQKVEFLVSFYNNEISEKSEIFDDQFSVERPDGSNFTLKIRSTKLEDSAMYFCARVEAGRTEAFFGQGTRLTVV.

The chain combines TRBV4-2 with TRBJ2-1; 8 bases are shared with TRBD1. Unmatched junction bases numbered 10, after V lost 3 bases and J lost 6 bases. CDR1 is LGHNA, CDR2 YNFKEQ, per germline. The CDR3 covers 16 residues. This chain's CDR3 is CASSHGTGNPINEQFF. The CDR3, as DNA: TGTGCCAGCAGCCATGGGACAGGTAACCCCATCAATGAGCAGTTCTTC.

This chain uses TRBV28 with TRBJ1-5; possible D gene TRBD1, 5 bases. The germline V and J ends were trimmed by 3 bases and 7 bases, with 7 bases remaining between them. Germline V gene data show CDR1 as MDHEN and CDR2 as SYDVKM. The CDR3 is 12 amino acids. Here the CDR3 DNA reads TGTGCCAGCAGTTTTCAGGGACAGCCCCAGCATTTT. Protein: CASSFQGQPQHF. The full variable domain, in which reference TRBV28 and TRBJ1-5 provide the parts outside the CDR3, is DVKVTQSSRYLVKRTGEKVFLECVQDMDHENMFWYRQDPGLGLRLIYFSYDVKMKEKGDIPEGYSVSREKKERFSLILESASTNQTSMYLCASSFQGQPQHFGDGTRLSIL.

The chain couples TRBV10-3 to TRBJ1-1; 7 bases line up with TRBD1. This CDR3 is built from 13 residues. Per germline, CDR1 ENHRY and CDR2 SYGVKD. The ends lost 0 bases at V and 8 bases at J; junction bases unmatched: 3. The CDR3 here is CAISESVDREAFF. For the CDR3, the DNA is TGTGCCATCAGTGAGTCGGTGGACAGGGAAGCTTTCTTT.

V gene TRBV18 combines with J gene TRBJ2-7; 7 bases fit TRBD1. CDR1 and CDR2 (germline): KGHSH, LQKENI. Trimming at V came to 4 bases and at J to 2 bases, leaving 14 bases not matched to a gene. The CDR3 is made up of 17 amino acids. The DNA for the CDR3 is TGTGCCAGCTCACAACTTAACAGGGGACAAACTCCCTACGAGCAGTACTTC. This gives the protein CASSQLNRGQTPYEQYF.

J is TRBJ1-2 and V is TRBV28; D is perhaps TRBD1 (5 bases). The V and J ends lost 5 bases and 8 bases respectively, with 12 bases between them. Germline assignment: CDR1 MDHEN and CDR2 SYDVKM. The CDR3 is 12 residues long. The CDR3, as DNA: TGTGCCAGCAGTCAGCAGGGCTTAGGCTACACCTTC. This codes for CASSQQGLGYTF.

The CDR3: CASSFLRDYGYTF. CDR3 nucleotides: TGTGCCAGCAGTTTTTTAAGAGACTATGGCTACACCTTC. The chain is built from TRBV28 and TRBJ1-2, with D unresolved. Germline CDR1 reads MDHEN; CDR2 reads SYDVKM. The CDR3 covers 13 residues. V was cut by 3 bases and J by 3 bases, with 8 bases left in between.

CDR3 nucleotides: TGTGCCAGCTCACCGGGGGCGGGAGGATCAAATGAGCAGTTCTTC. Its protein product is CASSPGAGGSNEQFF. The V gene is TRBV18, the J gene TRBJ2-1; 8 positions agree with TRBD2. CDR1 KGHSH and CDR2 LQKENI come from the germline V gene. The CDR3 runs to 15 residues. The V and J ends lost 3 bases and 7 bases, in that order; junction bases with no gene match: 8.

The table lists this clone with a few counts. V usage is TRBV4-1 and J usage is TRBJ1-1; D unresolved. Per the germline V gene, CDR1 is MGHRA and CDR2 is YSYEKL. V was shortened by 7 bases and J by 5 bases, with 14 bases between the two germline ends. The CDR3 runs 13 residues. DNA for the CDR3: TGCGCCAGCACCCATGGCTCGGGGACTGAAGCTTTCTTT. The encoded protein is CASTHGSGTEAFF.

The J gene is TRBJ2-7, the V gene TRBV2; D is possibly TRBD1 (6 bases). V dropped 3 bases and J dropped 0 bases, with 12 bases sitting between them. The V gene's germline CDR1 is SNHLY and CDR2 FYNNEI. The CDR3 runs to 15 residues. The CDR3 coding sequence is TGTGCCAGCAGTGATATAGGGGGTAGCTCCTACGAGCAGTACTTC. This codes for CASSDIGGSSYEQYF.

The chain joins TRBV9 to TRBJ2-1; D is ambiguous. Germline-derived CDR1 and CDR2 are SGDLS and YYNGEE. Trimming left V 4 bases short and J 9 bases short, with 11 bases between. CDR3 length equals 12 residues. The CDR3 loop is CASSPFRSEQFF. Written as DNA, the CDR3 is TGTGCCAGCAGCCCCTTTAGGAGTGAGCAGTTCTTC. The full variable domain, rest sourced from reference TRBV9 and TRBJ2-1, is DSGVTQTPKHLITATGQRVTLRCSPRSGDLSVYWYQQSLDQGLQFLIQYYNGEERAKGNILERFSAQQFPDLHSELNLSSLELGDSALYFCASSPFRSEQFFGPGTRLTVL.

This clone was recorded once. The chain recombines TRBV5-1 with TRBJ2-3, with TRBD1 identical over 10 bases. Germline V gene data show CDR1 as SGHRS and CDR2 as YFSETQ. The CDR3 consists of 14 residues. With 4 bases clipped from V and 6 bases from J, the junction kept 5 bases outside the gene matches. The CDR3 DNA follows: TGCGCCAGCAGCGAGACAGGGGGCGTGGATACGCAGTATTTT. Translation: CASSETGGVDTQYF.

V usage is TRBV6-1 and J usage is TRBJ1-4; maybe TRBD1 (6 bases). The V gene's germline CDR1 is MNHNS and CDR2 SASEGT. V lost 7 bases to trimming and J lost 4 bases, with 13 bases between them. This CDR3 is built from 14 residues. CDR3 sequence: CASTEGGNNEKLFF. In nucleotides, the CDR3 is TGTGCCAGCACCGAGGGGGGGAATAATGAAAAACTGTTTTTT.

The rearrangement joins TRBV15 to TRBJ1-1; tentative D call: TRBD1 (6 bases). The CDR3 sequence is 14 residues long. Germline CDR1 reads LNHNV; CDR2 reads YYDKDF (reference sequence). V lost 7 bases and J 8 bases, leaving 20 bases between the germline ends. DNA of the CDR3: TGTGCCACCACAAAAAATCTACAGGGTACGGAAGCTTTCTTT. This sequence encodes CATTKNLQGTEAFF.

There are a few counts of this clone. The V gene is TRBV6-5, the J gene TRBJ1-3, with 8 bases aligning to TRBD1. J was trimmed by 0 bases and V by 2 bases; bases with no gene match: 0. Germline V gives CDR1 MNHEY, CDR2 SVGAGI. The CDR3 has 15 residues. The CDR3 DNA sequence: TGTGCCAGCAGTTACGGGACAGGCTCTGGAAACACCATATATTTT. It codes for CASSYGTGSGNTIYF.

The chain recombines TRBV7-3 with TRBJ2-5, with 10 nucleotides matching TRBD2. Looked up from germline, CDR1 is SGHTA and CDR2 is FQGTGA. CDR3 length equals 17 residues. J lost 3 bases, V lost 6 bases, and 13 bases had no gene match. As DNA, the CDR3 is TGTGCCAGCAGGAACGAAACTAGCGGGGAGCCAGAAGAGACCCAGTACTTC. Translated, it gives CASRNETSGEPEETQYF.

The chain couples TRBV11-2 to TRBJ2-1; D may be TRBD2 (6 bases). The germline gives CDR1 SGHAT, CDR2 FQNNGV. Trimming pared 2 bases from V and 3 bases from J, leaving 14 bases between. This CDR3 region has 16 residues. CDR3 loop: CASSLQRRGGYNEQFF. The CDR3 nucleotides are TGTGCCAGCAGCTTACAACGGCGGGGCGGCTACAATGAGCAGTTCTTC.

Notes on this clone: The junction departs from germline at one end; a sequencing error may be responsible. The chain combines TRBV5-1 with TRBJ2-1, with 8 bases fitting TRBD2. Germline assignment: CDR1 SGHRS and CDR2 YFSETQ. CDR3 length: 15 amino acids. The CDR3 protein is CASTLGREGRNEQFF. For the CDR3, the DNA is TGCGCCAGCACCTTGGGACGGGAGGGCCGCAATGAGCAGTTCTTC.